The 2 T cell receptor beta chains given below trace back to one sample, sequenced in a study of cytomegalovirus exposure and HLA in healthy donors. A multiplex PCR was run with 60 Vbeta primers and 13 Jbeta primers. Generated by immunoSEQ multiplex PCR, the TCRdb table keeps only in-frame clones and is missing some. There are about 100,000 clones in the sample, with just over 5.5% held by the top ten. Sequenced sample: PBMCs. The receptors shown here come from a girl aged 5-17 years in good health and CMV-seropositive.

This chain connects TRBV29-1 to TRBJ2-1; 12 bases are a match to TRBD2. The CDR3 covers 14 residues. Germline lookup yields CDR1 SQVTM and CDR2 ANQGSEA. Trimming took 7 bases from V and 5 from J; bases not matched to a gene: 6. The CDR3 DNA follows: TGCAGCGCCTCGACTAGCGGGGGTCACAATGAGCAGTTCTTC. Its protein is CSASTSGGHNEQFF.

In the case of this clone: An end of the junction does not agree with germline; a read error may underlie this. The chain employs TRBV9 and TRBJ1-1, with TRBD1 as a possible D gene (6 bases). Germline-derived CDR1 and CDR2 are SGDLS and YYNGEE. There are 16 residues in the CDR3. This CDR3 reads CASSRAPGQLNTEDFF. The CDR3 DNA follows: TGTGCCAGCAGCCGTGCTCCGGGACAATTGAACACTGAAGATTTCTTT.